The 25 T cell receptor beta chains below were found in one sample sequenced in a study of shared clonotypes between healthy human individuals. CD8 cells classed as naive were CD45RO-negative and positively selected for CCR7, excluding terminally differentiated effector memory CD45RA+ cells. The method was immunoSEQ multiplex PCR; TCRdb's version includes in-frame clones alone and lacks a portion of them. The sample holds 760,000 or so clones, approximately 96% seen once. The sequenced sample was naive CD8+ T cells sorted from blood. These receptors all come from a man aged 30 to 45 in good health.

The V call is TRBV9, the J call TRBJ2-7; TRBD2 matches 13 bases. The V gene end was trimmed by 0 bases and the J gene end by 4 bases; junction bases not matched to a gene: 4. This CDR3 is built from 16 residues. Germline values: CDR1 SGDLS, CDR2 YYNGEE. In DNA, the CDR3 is TGTGCCAGCAGCGTAGAGGGGACTAGCGGGATATACGAGCAGTACTTC. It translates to CASSVEGTSGIYEQYF.

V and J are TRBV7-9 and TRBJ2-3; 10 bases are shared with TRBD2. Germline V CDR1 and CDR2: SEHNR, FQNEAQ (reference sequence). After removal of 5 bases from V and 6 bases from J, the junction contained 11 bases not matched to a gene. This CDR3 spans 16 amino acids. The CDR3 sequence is CASSSFLAGVGDTQYF. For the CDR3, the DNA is TGTGCCAGCAGCAGTTTCCTAGCGGGAGTGGGTGATACGCAGTATTTT.

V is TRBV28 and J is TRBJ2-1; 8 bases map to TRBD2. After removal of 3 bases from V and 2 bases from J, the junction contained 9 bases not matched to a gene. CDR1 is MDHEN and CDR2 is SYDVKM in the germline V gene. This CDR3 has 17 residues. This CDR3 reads CASSFRLGAGAYNEQFF. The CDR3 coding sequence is TGTGCCAGCAGTTTCCGGCTTGGAGCGGGGGCCTACAATGAGCAGTTCTTC.

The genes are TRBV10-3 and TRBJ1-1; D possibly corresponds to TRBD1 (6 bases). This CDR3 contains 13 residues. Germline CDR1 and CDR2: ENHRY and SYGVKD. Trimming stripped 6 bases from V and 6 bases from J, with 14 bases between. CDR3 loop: CAIRRDMDAEAFF. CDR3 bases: TGTGCCATCAGAAGGGACATGGACGCTGAAGCTTTCTTT.

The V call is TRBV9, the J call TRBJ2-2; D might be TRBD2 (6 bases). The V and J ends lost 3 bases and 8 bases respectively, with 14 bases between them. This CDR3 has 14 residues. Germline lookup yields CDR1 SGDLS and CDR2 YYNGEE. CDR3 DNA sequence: TGTGCCAGCAGCGAGGGGAGGCATCTGGGGGAGCTGTTTTTT. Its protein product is CASSEGRHLGELFF.

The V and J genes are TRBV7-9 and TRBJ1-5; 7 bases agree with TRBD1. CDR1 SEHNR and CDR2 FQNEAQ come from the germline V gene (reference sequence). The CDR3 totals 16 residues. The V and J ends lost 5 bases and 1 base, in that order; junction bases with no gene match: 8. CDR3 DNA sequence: TGTGCCAGCAGCCCGGGGGGCAGGGGGAGCAATCAGCCCCAGCATTTT. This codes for CASSPGGRGSNQPQHF.

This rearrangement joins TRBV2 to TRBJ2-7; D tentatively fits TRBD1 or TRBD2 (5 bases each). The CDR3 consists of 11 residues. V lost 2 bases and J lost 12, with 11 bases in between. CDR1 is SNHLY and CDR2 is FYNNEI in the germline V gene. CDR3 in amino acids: CASSESGAGYF. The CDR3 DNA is TGTGCCAGCAGTGAATCCGGGGCAGGGTACTTC.

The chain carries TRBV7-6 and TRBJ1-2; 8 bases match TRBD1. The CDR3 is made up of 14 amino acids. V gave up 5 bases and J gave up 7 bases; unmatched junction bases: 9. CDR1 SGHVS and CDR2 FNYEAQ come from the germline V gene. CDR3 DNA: TGTGCCAGCAGCCCCTTGCAGGGGGCTTTTGGCTACACCTTC. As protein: CASSPLQGAFGYTF.

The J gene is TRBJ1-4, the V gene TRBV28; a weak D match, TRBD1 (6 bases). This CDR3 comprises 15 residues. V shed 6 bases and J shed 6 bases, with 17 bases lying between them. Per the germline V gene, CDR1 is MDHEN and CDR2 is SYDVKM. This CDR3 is CASRKPLGAYEKLFF. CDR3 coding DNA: TGTGCCAGCAGGAAGCCCTTGGGGGCTTATGAAAAACTGTTTTTT. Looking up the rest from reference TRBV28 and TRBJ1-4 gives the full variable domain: DVKVTQSSRYLVKRTGEKVFLECVQDMDHENMFWYRQDPGLGLRLIYFSYDVKMKEKGDIPEGYSVSREKKERFSLILESASTNQTSMYLCASRKPLGAYEKLFFGSGTQLSVL.

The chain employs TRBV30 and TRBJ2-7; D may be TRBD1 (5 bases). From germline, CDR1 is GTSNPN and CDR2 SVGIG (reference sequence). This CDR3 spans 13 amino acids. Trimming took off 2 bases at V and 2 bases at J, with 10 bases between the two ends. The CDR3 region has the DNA TGTGCCTGGAGTCCCACAGGACCCTACGAGCAGTACTTC. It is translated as CAWSPTGPYEQYF.

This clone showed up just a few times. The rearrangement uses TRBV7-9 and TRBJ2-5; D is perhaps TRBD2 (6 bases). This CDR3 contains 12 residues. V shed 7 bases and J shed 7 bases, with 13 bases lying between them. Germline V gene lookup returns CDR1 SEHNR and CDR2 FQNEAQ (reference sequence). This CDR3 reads CASNAQGGTQYF. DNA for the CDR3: TGTGCCAGCAACGCTCAGGGAGGGACCCAGTACTTC.

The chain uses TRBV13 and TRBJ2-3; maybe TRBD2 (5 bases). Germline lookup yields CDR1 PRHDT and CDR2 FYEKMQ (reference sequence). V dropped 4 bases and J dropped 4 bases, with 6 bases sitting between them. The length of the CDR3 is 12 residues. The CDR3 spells CASSSGADTQYF. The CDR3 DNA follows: TGTGCCAGCAGCTCCGGGGCAGATACGCAGTATTTT.

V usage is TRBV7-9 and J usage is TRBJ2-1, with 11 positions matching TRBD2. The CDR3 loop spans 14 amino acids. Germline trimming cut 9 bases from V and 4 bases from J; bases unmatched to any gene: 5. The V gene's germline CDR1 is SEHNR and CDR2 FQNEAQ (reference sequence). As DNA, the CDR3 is TGTGCCAGTAAACCTAGCGGGGGGTACAATGAGCAGTTCTTC. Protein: CASKPSGGYNEQFF.

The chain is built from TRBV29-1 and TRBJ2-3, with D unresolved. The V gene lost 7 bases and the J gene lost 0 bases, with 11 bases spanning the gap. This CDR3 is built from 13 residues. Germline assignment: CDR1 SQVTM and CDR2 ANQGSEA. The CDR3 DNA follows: TGCAGCGCGCGAGACGCTAGCACAGATACGCAGTATTTT. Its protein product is CSARDASTDTQYF.

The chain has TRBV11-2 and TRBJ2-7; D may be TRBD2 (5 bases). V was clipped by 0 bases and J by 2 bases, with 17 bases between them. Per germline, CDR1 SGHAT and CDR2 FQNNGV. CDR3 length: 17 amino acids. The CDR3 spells CASSLDALGGYTYEQYF. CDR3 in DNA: TGTGCCAGCAGCTTAGACGCACTTGGCGGGTACACCTACGAGCAGTACTTC. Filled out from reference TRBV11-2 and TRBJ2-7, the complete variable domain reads EAGVAQSPRYKIIEKRQSVAFWCNPISGHATLYWYQQILGQGPKLLIQFQNNGVVDDSQLPKDRFSAERLKGVDSTLKIQPAKLEDSAVYLCASSLDALGGYTYEQYFGPGTRLTVT.

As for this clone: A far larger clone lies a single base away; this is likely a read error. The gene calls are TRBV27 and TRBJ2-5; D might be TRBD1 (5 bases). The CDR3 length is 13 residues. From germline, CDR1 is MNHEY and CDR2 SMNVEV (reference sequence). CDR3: CVSSLGLVQTQYF. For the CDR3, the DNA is TGTGTCAGCAGTCTGGGGCTCGTGCAGACCCAGTACTTC.

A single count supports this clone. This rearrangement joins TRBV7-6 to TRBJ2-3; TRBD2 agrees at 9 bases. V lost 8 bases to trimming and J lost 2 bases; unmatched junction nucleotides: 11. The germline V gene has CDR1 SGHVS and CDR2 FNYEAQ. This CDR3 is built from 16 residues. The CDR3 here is CASSGRLADLTDTQYF. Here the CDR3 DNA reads TGTGCCAGCTCAGGGAGACTAGCGGACCTCACAGATACGCAGTATTTT.

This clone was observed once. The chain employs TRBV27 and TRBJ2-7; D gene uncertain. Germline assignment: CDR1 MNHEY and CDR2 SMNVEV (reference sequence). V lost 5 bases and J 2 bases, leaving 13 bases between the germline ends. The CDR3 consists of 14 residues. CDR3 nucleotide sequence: TGTGCCAGCAGTAACCGACGTGAACCCTACGAGCAGTACTTC. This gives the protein CASSNRREPYEQYF.

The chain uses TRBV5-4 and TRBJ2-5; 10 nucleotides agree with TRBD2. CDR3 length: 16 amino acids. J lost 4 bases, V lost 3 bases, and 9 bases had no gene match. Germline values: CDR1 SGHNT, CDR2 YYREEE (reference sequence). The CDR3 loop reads CASSSQREGPLETQYF. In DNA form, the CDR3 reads TGTGCCAGCAGCTCTCAGCGGGAGGGCCCTCTAGAGACCCAGTACTTC.

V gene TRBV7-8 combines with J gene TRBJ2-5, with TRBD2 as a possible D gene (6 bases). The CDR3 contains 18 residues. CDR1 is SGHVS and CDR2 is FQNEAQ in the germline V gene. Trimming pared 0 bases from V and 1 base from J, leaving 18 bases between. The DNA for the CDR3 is TGTGCCAGCAGCTTAGCGCTTGAAAGCGAGGGACTCCAAGAGACCCAGTACTTC. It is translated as CASSLALESEGLQETQYF. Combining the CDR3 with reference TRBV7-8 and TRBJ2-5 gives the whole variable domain GAGVSQSPRYKVAKRGQDVALRCDPISGHVSLFWYQQALGQGPEFLTYFQNEAQLDKSGLPSDRFFAERPEGSVSTLKIQRTQQEDSAVYLCASSLALESEGLQETQYFGPGTRLLVL.

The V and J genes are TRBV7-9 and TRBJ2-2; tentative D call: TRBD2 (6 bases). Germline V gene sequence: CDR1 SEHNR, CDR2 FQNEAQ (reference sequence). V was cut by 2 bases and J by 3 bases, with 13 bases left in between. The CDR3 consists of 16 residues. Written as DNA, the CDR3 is TGTGCCAGCAGCTTACATAATTGGGGGGACACCGGGGAGCTGTTTTTT. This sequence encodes CASSLHNWGDTGELFF.

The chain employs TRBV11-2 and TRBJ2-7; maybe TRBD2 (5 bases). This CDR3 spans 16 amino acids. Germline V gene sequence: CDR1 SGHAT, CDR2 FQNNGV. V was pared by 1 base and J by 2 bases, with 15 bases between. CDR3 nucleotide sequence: TGTGCCAGCAGCTTAGGCGAGGGTTACGGGGCCTACGAGCAGTACTTC. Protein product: CASSLGEGYGAYEQYF.

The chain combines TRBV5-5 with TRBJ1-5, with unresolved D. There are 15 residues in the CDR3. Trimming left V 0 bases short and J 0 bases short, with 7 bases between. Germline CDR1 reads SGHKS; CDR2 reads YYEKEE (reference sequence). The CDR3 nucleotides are TGTGCCAGCAGCTTGGTACACCTTAGCAATCAGCCCCAGCATTTT. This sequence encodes CASSLVHLSNQPQHF.

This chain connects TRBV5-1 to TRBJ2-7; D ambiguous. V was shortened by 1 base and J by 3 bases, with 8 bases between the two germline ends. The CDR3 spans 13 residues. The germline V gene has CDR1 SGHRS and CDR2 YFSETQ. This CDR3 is CASSLSSIYEQYF. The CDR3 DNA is TGCGCCAGCAGCTTGAGTTCGATCTACGAGCAGTACTTC.

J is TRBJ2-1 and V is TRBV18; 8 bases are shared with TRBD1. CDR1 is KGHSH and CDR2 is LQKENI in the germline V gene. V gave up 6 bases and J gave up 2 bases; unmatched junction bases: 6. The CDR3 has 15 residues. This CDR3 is CASSPGTGTYNEQFF. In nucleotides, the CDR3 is TGTGCCAGCTCGCCCGGGACAGGAACCTACAATGAGCAGTTCTTC.